Listed here are 16 T cell receptor beta chains from one sample, sequenced in a study of T cells after yellow fever vaccination. A single record per CDR3 protein comes from TCRdb applying MiXCR to the 5' RACE reads. The sample consists of about 300,000 distinct CDR3 sequences, around 6.8% of them appearing once. This specimen consisted of PBMCs, obtained 45 days after the first yellow fever vaccination. The source of these receptors is a man aged 18 to 30 who received the YFV17D yellow fever vaccine.

This clonotype has ten or more counts. This chain links TRBV28 with TRBJ1-3; weak D call: TRBD1 (5 bases). This CDR3 is 13 amino acids long. Germline V lookup: CDR1 MDHEN, CDR2 SYDVKM. V gave up 5 bases and J gave up 4 bases, with 9 bases separating them. The CDR3, as DNA: TGTGCCAGCAGTCAGCAGGGAGGAAACACCATATATTTT. Translating gives CASSQQGGNTIYF.

This clonotype came up many times. Relative to the germline gene, one junction end is altered; a read error may explain this. The rearrangement joins TRBV5-1 to TRBJ1-2; 9 bases are a match to TRBD1. This CDR3 comprises 12 residues. Germline CDR1 reads SGHRS; CDR2 reads YFSETQ. In DNA form, the CDR3 reads TGTGCCAGCAGTCTGGACAGGGGTGGCTACACCTTC. Protein sequence: CASSLDRGGYTF.

The gene calls are TRBV7-8 and TRBJ2-1, with a possible D match to TRBD2 (5 bases). The germline CDR1 and CDR2 sequences are SGHVS and FQNEAQ. CDR3 length: 13 residues. V gave up 1 base and J gave up 10 bases, with 11 bases separating them. The CDR3 DNA sequence: TGTGCCAGCAGCTTAGGCGCGGGCGGGGAGCAGTTCTTC. It yields the protein CASSLGAGGEQFF.

This clonotype was seen a handful of times. The genes are TRBV24-1 and TRBJ2-1; no definite D call. Trimming shortened V by 3 bases and J by 0 bases, and 11 bases separated the two germline ends. CDR1 and CDR2 from the germline V gene are KGHDR and SFDVKD. This CDR3 region has 16 residues. In nucleotides, the CDR3 is TGTGCCACCAGTGATACCAGGCCCGGCTCCTACAATGAGCAGTTCTTC. This gives the protein CATSDTRPGSYNEQFF.

This clonotype was recorded many times. The chain joins TRBV7-9 to TRBJ1-3, with D unresolved. Per germline, CDR1 SEHNR and CDR2 FQNEAQ (reference sequence). Trimming cost V 5 bases and J 4 bases, with 6 bases left between them. The CDR3 sequence is 12 residues long. CDR3 protein: CASSQTGNTIYF. CDR3 nucleotide sequence: TGTGCCAGCAGCCAGACAGGAAACACCATATATTTT.

This clonotype was counted ten times or more. V and J are TRBV13 and TRBJ2-4, with a possible D match to TRBD1 (7 bases). Trimming took 5 bases from V and 8 from J, leaving 16 bases between them. Germline CDR1 and CDR2: PRHDT and FYEKMQ (reference sequence). This CDR3 is 14 amino acids long. The CDR3, as DNA: TGTGCCAGCAGCCGACAGGGCGCGGGGCACATTCAGTACTTC. It yields the protein CASSRQGAGHIQYF.

In this sample, this clonotype turned up a few times. The chain carries TRBV18 and TRBJ2-5, with D possibly being TRBD1 (5 bases). CDR1 KGHSH and CDR2 LQKENI come from the germline V gene. The CDR3 is 15 residues long. The V end lost 2 bases, the J end lost 5 bases, and 15 bases lay between the germline ends. The CDR3 loop is CASSPWQGDPETQYF. The CDR3 coding sequence is TGTGCCAGCTCACCATGGCAGGGCGATCCGGAGACCCAGTACTTC.

The J gene is TRBJ2-7, the V gene TRBV20-1, with 11 bases lining up with TRBD2. This CDR3 comprises 13 residues. The ends lost 6 bases at V and 9 bases at J; junction bases unmatched: 10. Germline V gene data show CDR1 as DFQATT and CDR2 as SNEGSKA (reference sequence). The DNA of the CDR3 is TGCAGTGCCGTTCCGGGACTAGCGGTTATGCAGTACTTC. Translated: CSAVPGLAVMQYF.

The table lists this clonotype with a few counts. V is TRBV6-2 or TRBV6-3 and J is TRBJ1-1; 9 bases fit TRBD1. CDR3 length: 17 amino acids. The V and J ends lost 7 bases and 4 bases, in that order; junction bases with no gene match: 16. Germline V CDR1 and CDR2: MNHEY, SVGEGT. The DNA for the CDR3 is TGTGCCAGCACCCAACCCCCGGGACAGGGAAGGGGCACTGAAGCTTTCTTT. Protein product: CASTQPPGQGRGTEAFF.

This clonotype appeared a few times. The V and J genes are TRBV20-1 and TRBJ2-5, with D unresolved. The V end lost 0 bases, the J end lost 7 bases, and 18 bases lay between the germline ends. The CDR3 extends over 15 amino acids. Germline CDR1 DFQATT, CDR2 SNEGSKA (reference sequence). For the CDR3, the DNA is TGCAGTGCTAGAGATCAAGGAGAGCAAATGGCGACCCAGTACTTC. Translated, it gives CSARDQGEQMATQYF.

This clonotype was recorded a few times. The junction and the germline gene differ at one end; a read error may be behind it. The gene calls are TRBV6-7 and TRBJ2-3, with D perhaps matching TRBD2 (5 bases). TRBV6-7 is labeled an ORF, and its function is uncertain. The CDR3 sequence is 11 residues long. The CDR3 bases are TGTGCCAGCTCAACGGGGTTAGAGTCCCCTTTT. Encoded protein: CASSTGLESPF.

The chain recombines TRBV9 with TRBJ2-3; no firm D call. The CDR3 spans 14 residues. V shed 0 bases and J shed 2 bases, with 7 bases lying between them. Germline lookup yields CDR1 SGDLS and CDR2 YYNGEE. The CDR3, as DNA: TGTGCCAGCAGCGTAGTGGGCGTCACAGATACGCAGTATTTT. Translating it yields CASSVVGVTDTQYF.

This clonotype was detected only a few times. The J gene is TRBJ2-7, the V gene TRBV6-1; D possibly corresponds to TRBD1 (6 bases). Germline CDR1 is MNHNS and CDR2 is SASEGT. Trimming shortened V by 5 bases and J by 0 bases, and 8 bases separated the two germline ends. The CDR3 is made up of 13 amino acids. For the CDR3, the DNA is TGTGCCAGCAGTCCGGGACACTCCTACGAGCAGTACTTC. This sequence encodes CASSPGHSYEQYF.

This clonotype was seen repeatedly, ten times or more. V is TRBV18 and J is TRBJ1-1, with TRBD1 identical over 10 bases. The germline V gene encodes CDR1 KGHSH and CDR2 LQKENI. The CDR3 length is 13 residues. J was trimmed by 12 bases and V by 3 bases; bases with no gene match: 7. The DNA for the CDR3 is TGTGCCAGCTCACCCACGGGACAGGGGCGTTCTTTCTTT. This codes for CASSPTGQGRSFF.

The chain has TRBV6-1 and TRBJ2-5; 8 positions agree with TRBD1. The CDR3 has 16 amino acids. Germline V gene sequence: CDR1 MNHNS, CDR2 SASEGT. V was clipped by 1 base and J by 2 bases; unmatched bases: 6. Written as DNA, the CDR3 is TGTGCCAGCAGTGAAGGGGGGACAGGTCCTCAAGAGACCCAGTACTTC. Its protein is CASSEGGTGPQETQYF.

The V call is TRBV20-1, the J call TRBJ1-3; no reliable D call. Germline V gives CDR1 DFQATT, CDR2 SNEGSKA (reference sequence). V was pared by 5 bases and J by 0 bases, with 14 bases between. The CDR3 runs 15 residues. CDR3 bases: TGCAGTGCTGGTGGGTGGGAAAGCTCTGGAAACACCATATATTTT. It is translated as CSAGGWESSGNTIYF.